This TCR beta chain was captured by sequencing in a study of cytomegalovirus exposure and HLA in healthy donors. After removal of 7 bases from V and 7 bases from J, the junction contained 4 bases not matched to a gene. Germline values: CDR1 ENHRY, CDR2 SYGVKD. This CDR3 contains 15 residues. Researchers ran the PCR with 60 Vbeta and 13 Jbeta primers. Profiled with immunoSEQ multiplex PCR; TCRdb holds only in-frame clones, not every one. The sample lists some 140,000 clones, about 80% occurring once. The chain recombines TRBV10-3 with TRBJ2-1; 16 bases align to TRBD2. The TCR originated in a male donor in good health and CMV-seropositive. The sequencing sample was made of PBMCs. CDR3 residues: CAINTGLAGGNEQFF. CDR3 DNA: TGTGCCATCAATACGGGACTAGCGGGAGGGAATGAGCAGTTCTTC.